What follows are 23 T cell receptor beta chains derived from one specimen sequenced in a study of cytomegalovirus exposure and HLA in healthy donors. The PCR employed 60 Vbeta primers together with 13 Jbeta primers. The table came from immunoSEQ multiplex PCR; TCRdb's copy has only in-frame clones and leaves some out. The sample has 150,000 to 200,000 clones. Sequenced material: PBMCs. The receptors here all came from a woman in her late teens or twenties in good health and CMV-seropositive.

This chain uses TRBV7-2 with TRBJ1-4, with 12 bases matching TRBD1. The CDR3 extends over 14 amino acids. With V trimmed by 4 bases and J by 16 bases, 10 bases remained unmatched. CDR1 is SGHTA, CDR2 FQGNSA, per germline. CDR3 sequence: CASSSGTGGTLPFF. The CDR3 region has the DNA TGTGCCAGCAGCTCGGGGACAGGGGGCACCCTCCCGTTTTTT. Variable domain in full (rest from reference TRBV7-2 and TRBJ1-4): GAGVSQSPSNKVTEKGKDVELRCDPISGHTALYWYRQSLGQGLEFLIYFQGNSAPDKSGLPSDRFSAERTGGSVSTLTIQRTQQEDSAVYLCASSSGTGGTLPFFGSGTQLSVL.

This chain uses TRBV12-5 with TRBJ1-6; unclear D gene. V was pared by 1 base and J by 8 bases, with 6 bases between. There are 13 residues in the CDR3. CDR1 is LGHNT, CDR2 FRNRAP, per germline. This CDR3 reads CASGLEADSPLHF. As DNA, the CDR3 is TGTGCTAGTGGTTTGGAGGCGGATTCACCCCTCCACTTT.

The chain joins TRBV7-8 to TRBJ1-4, with TRBD1 identical over 9 bases. Germline V gene sequence: CDR1 SGHVS, CDR2 FQNEAQ. V lost 3 bases, J lost 0 bases, and 8 bases stayed unmatched. The length of the CDR3 is 18 residues. CDR3 sequence reads: CASSFPRDRVTTNEKLFF. CDR3 sequence (DNA): TGTGCCAGCAGCTTCCCCCGGGACAGGGTTACAACTAATGAAAAACTGTTTTTT. Combining the CDR3 with reference TRBV7-8 and TRBJ1-4 gives the whole variable domain GAGVSQSPRYKVAKRGQDVALRCDPISGHVSLFWYQQALGQGPEFLTYFQNEAQLDKSGLPSDRFFAERPEGSVSTLKIQRTQQEDSAVYLCASSFPRDRVTTNEKLFFGSGTQLSVL.

This chain connects TRBV18 to TRBJ1-4; 7 nucleotides align to TRBD1. With 2 bases clipped from V and 7 bases from J, the junction kept 7 bases outside the gene matches. Germline V gives CDR1 KGHSH, CDR2 LQKENI. The CDR3 has 15 residues. CDR3 sequence: CASSPWNRGFEKLFF. The CDR3, as DNA: TGTGCCAGCTCACCATGGAACAGGGGTTTTGAAAAACTGTTTTTT. The entire variable domain, with the rest obtained from reference TRBV18 and TRBJ1-4, is as follows: NAGVMQNPRHLVRRRGQEARLRCSPMKGHSHVYWYRQLPEEGLKFMVYLQKENIIDESGMPKERFSAEFPKEGPSILRIQQVVRGDSAAYFCASSPWNRGFEKLFFGSGTQLSVL.

The chain is built from TRBV4-1 and TRBJ2-2; tentatively, D is TRBD1 (6 bases). The CDR3 has 15 amino acids. Between the trimmed V and J ends, which lost 4 bases and 1 base, there was a span of 10 bases. Germline lookup yields CDR1 MGHRA and CDR2 YSYEKL. Here the CDR3 DNA reads TGCGCCAGCAGCCGAGGACAGAAGAACACCGGGGAGCTGTTTTTT. Translated, it gives CASSRGQKNTGELFF.

The J gene is TRBJ2-3, the V gene TRBV6-4; 11 nucleotides align to TRBD2. The V segment lost 0 bases and the J segment 4 bases; nucleotides outside the gene matches: 3. The V gene's germline CDR1 is MRHNA and CDR2 SNTAGT. CDR3 length: 16 residues. CDR3 in amino acids: CASSDSLAGGADTQYF. CDR3 sequence (DNA): TGTGCCAGCAGTGACTCGTTAGCGGGAGGGGCAGATACGCAGTATTTT.

The chain links TRBV30 to TRBJ1-5; a weak D match, TRBD1 (5 bases). The V gene lost 0 bases and the J gene lost 6 bases, with 12 bases spanning the gap. The germline V gene encodes CDR1 GTSNPN and CDR2 SVGIG (reference sequence). The CDR3 is 14 residues long. The CDR3 here is CAWSVKGWGQPQHF. The DNA of the CDR3 is TGTGCCTGGAGTGTAAAGGGGTGGGGTCAGCCCCAGCATTTT.

The genes are TRBV11-2 and TRBJ2-1; 12 bases line up with TRBD1. The CDR3 contains 18 residues. The V gene end was trimmed by 0 bases and the J gene end by 10 bases; junction bases not matched to a gene: 13. CDR1 and CDR2 (germline): SGHAT, FQNNGV. CDR3 DNA sequence: TGTGCCAGCAGCTTAGATGGGGGGGTCGGGACAGGGGGCAACGAGCAGTTCTTC. Translation: CASSLDGGVGTGGNEQFF.

This chain links TRBV12-5 with TRBJ1-5, with 7 bases fitting TRBD1. The germline V gene has CDR1 LGHNT and CDR2 FRNRAP. With V trimmed by 1 base and J by 6 bases, 15 bases remained unmatched. The CDR3 contains 18 residues. This CDR3 is CASGLDLAGQGDGQPQHF. DNA of the CDR3: TGTGCTAGTGGTTTGGACCTAGCCGGTCAGGGGGATGGTCAGCCCCAGCATTTT.

This chain joins TRBV30 and TRBJ1-1, with 8 nucleotides matching TRBD1. The V segment lost 3 bases and the J segment 1 base; nucleotides outside the gene matches: 4. This CDR3 contains 14 residues. The germline gives CDR1 GTSNPN, CDR2 SVGIG (reference sequence). The CDR3 is CAWSHGQGNTEAFF. The CDR3 DNA follows: TGTGCCTGGAGCCATGGACAGGGGAACACTGAAGCTTTCTTT.

The chain uses TRBV7-9 and TRBJ2-7; 7 bases are shared with TRBD1. The germline V gene has CDR1 SEHNR and CDR2 FQNEAQ (reference sequence). Trimming at V came to 5 bases and at J to 6 bases, leaving 13 bases not matched to a gene. CDR3 size: 15 residues. CDR3 nucleotide sequence: TGTGCCAGCAGCACCGGTGGGACAGATCAGGCCGAGCAGTACTTC. As protein: CASSTGGTDQAEQYF.

This chain links TRBV29-1 with TRBJ2-3; no definite D call. The CDR3 loop spans 11 amino acids. Germline assignment: CDR1 SQVTM and CDR2 ANQGSEA. V was cut by 3 bases and J by 3 bases, with 4 bases left in between. In DNA, the CDR3 is TGCAGCGTTGAGACAACAGATACGCAGTATTTT. Amino acids: CSVETTDTQYF.

The chain has TRBV18 and TRBJ1-6; 7 nucleotides agree with TRBD1. Germline assignment: CDR1 KGHSH and CDR2 LQKENI. This CDR3 has 15 residues. Trimming took 3 bases from V and 11 from J; bases not matched to a gene: 10. As DNA, the CDR3 is TGTGCCAGCTCACCCTACGACAGGGACTTCGCACCCCTCCACTTT. As protein: CASSPYDRDFAPLHF.

The CDR3 DNA follows: TGTGCCACCAGCAGAGATCCCCTACAGGGGTCGGGCTACACCTTC. It codes for CATSRDPLQGSGYTF. The chain uses TRBV15 and TRBJ1-2; 7 bases fit TRBD1. The CDR3 covers 15 residues. V shed 0 bases and J 8 bases; nucleotides not matched to a gene: 9. Germline lookup yields CDR1 LNHNV and CDR2 YYDKDF (reference sequence).

This sequence joins TRBV7-9 and TRBJ1-1; D is perhaps TRBD1 (6 bases). The CDR3 runs to 14 residues. The V and J ends lost 5 bases and 0 bases respectively, with 10 bases between them. The germline V gene has CDR1 SEHNR and CDR2 FQNEAQ (reference sequence). CDR3 sequence (DNA): TGTGCCAGCAGCGGGGGGGCCTTGAACACTGAAGCTTTCTTT. Amino acids: CASSGGALNTEAFF.

CDR3 sequence (DNA): TGTGCCAGCAGCGTAGTGGCGGGTTCCAGCACAGATACGCAGTATTTT. Translation gives CASSVVAGSSTDTQYF. V and J are TRBV9 and TRBJ2-3; possible D gene TRBD2, 5 bases. The CDR3 spans 16 residues. The germline gives CDR1 SGDLS, CDR2 YYNGEE. The ends were cut back, 0 bases at V and 0 bases at J, with 11 bases in the middle.

The V call is TRBV5-4, the J call TRBJ2-1, with 7 bases identical to TRBD1. Per germline, CDR1 SGHNT and CDR2 YYREEE (reference sequence). With V trimmed by 4 bases and J by 7 bases, 5 bases remained unmatched. CDR3 length: 13 amino acids. The CDR3 sequence: CASSGQQGNEQFF. The DNA for the CDR3 is TGTGCCAGCAGCGGCCAACAGGGGAATGAGCAGTTCTTC.

The chain has TRBV7-2 and TRBJ2-5; a weak D match, TRBD2 (6 bases). Germline values: CDR1 SGHTA, CDR2 FQGNSA. The V end lost 3 bases, the J end lost 5 bases, and 16 bases lay between the germline ends. There are 15 residues in the CDR3. CDR3 DNA: TGTACCAGCAGCTTGGAGGGCCCCTCGGGGGAGACCCAGTACTTC. Its translation: CTSSLEGPSGETQYF.

V is TRBV27 and J is TRBJ2-5; tentatively, D is TRBD1 (6 bases). The germline V gene encodes CDR1 MNHEY and CDR2 SMNVEV (reference sequence). V shed 5 bases and J shed 2 bases, with 12 bases lying between them. The length of the CDR3 is 14 residues. CDR3 sequence (DNA): TGTGCCAGCAGTCCACGGGACAAGCAAGAGACCCAGTACTTC. As protein: CASSPRDKQETQYF.

The chain joins TRBV11-2 to TRBJ2-7, with 7 nucleotides matching TRBD1. CDR1 and CDR2 (germline): SGHAT, FQNNGV. Trimming took 0 bases from V and 10 from J; bases not matched to a gene: 6. The CDR3 has 13 amino acids. The CDR3 DNA sequence: TGTGCCAGCAGCTTAGACAGGGGGAAACCCCAGTACTTC. Translation gives CASSLDRGKPQYF.

The chain has TRBV5-1 and TRBJ2-3, with TRBD2 as a possible D gene (6 bases). The germline V and J ends were trimmed by 1 base and 2 bases, with 14 bases remaining between them. Germline values: CDR1 SGHRS, CDR2 YFSETQ. This CDR3 is built from 16 residues. The CDR3, as DNA: TGCGCCAGCAGCTTGTATCGCGCGGGATCCACAGATACGCAGTATTTT. Amino acids: CASSLYRAGSTDTQYF.

The chain couples TRBV6-1 to TRBJ2-1; D is undetermined. The CDR3 sequence is 13 residues long. Trimming took off 3 bases at V and 6 bases at J, with 9 bases between the two ends. The germline V gene has CDR1 MNHNS and CDR2 SASEGT. The CDR3, as DNA: TGTGCCAGCAGTGATCCTTTCCTCAATGAGCAGTTCTTC. It specifies CASSDPFLNEQFF.

This sequence joins TRBV4-1 and TRBJ1-5; TRBD1 aligns across 7 bases. The trim removed 0 bases at V and 7 bases at J, leaving 6 bases unmatched. Germline V gene data show CDR1 as MGHRA and CDR2 as YSYEKL. The CDR3 totals 15 residues. CDR3 region: CASSQEGTAAQPQHF. CDR3 bases: TGCGCCAGCAGCCAAGAGGGGACAGCGGCACAGCCCCAGCATTTT.